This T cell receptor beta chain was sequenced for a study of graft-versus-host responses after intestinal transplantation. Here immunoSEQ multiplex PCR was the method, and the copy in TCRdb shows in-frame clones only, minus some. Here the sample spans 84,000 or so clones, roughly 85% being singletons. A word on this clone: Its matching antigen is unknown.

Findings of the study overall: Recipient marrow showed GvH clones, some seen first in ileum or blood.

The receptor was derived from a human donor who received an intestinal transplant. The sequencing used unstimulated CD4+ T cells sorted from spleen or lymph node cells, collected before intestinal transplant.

CDR3 DNA: TGTGCCAGCAGAATACAGGGGAGCTCTGGGGCCAACGTCCTGACTTTC. This encodes CASRIQGSSGANVLTF. This chain joins TRBV28 and TRBJ2-6, with 7 positions matching TRBD1. Germline-derived CDR1 and CDR2 are MDHEN and SYDVKM. The CDR3 length is 16 residues. V was clipped by 6 bases and J by 0 bases; unmatched bases: 5.